The clone carrying this TCR beta chain was seen more than once but under ten times. Its antigen is undetermined. This record comes from a study of blood T cells in healthy people across ages. Notes on the study in general: Per-million-T-cell TCR beta diversity fell roughly linearly with age.

Through a sample-barcoded 5' primer and a J-beta primer mix, a second PCR was run for roughly 7 to 11 cycles. TCRdb fed the 5' RACE reads into MiXCR, producing one record per CDR3 protein. The table shows hundreds of thousands of distinct CDR3 sequences, with 49% occurring only once. This CDR3 is built from 14 residues. Per germline, CDR1 LGHNA and CDR2 YSLEER. Trimming removed 1 base at V and 7 bases at J, with 14 bases between. The sequence was collected from a woman aged 60-70 years in good health. The chain uses TRBV4-3 and TRBJ2-7; D is perhaps TRBD2 (6 bases). The material sequenced was blood. Here the CDR3 reads CASSQVGPGDEQYF. The DNA of the CDR3 is TGCGCCAGCAGCCAAGTTGGTCCGGGGGATGAGCAGTACTTC.